A single sample gave rise to the 11 T cell receptor beta chains below, sequenced in a study of molecular identifiers for immune sequencing clone quantification. Using its own MiXCR run on the PCR reads, TCRdb lists one record per CDR3 protein. The sample has more than 70,000 distinct CDR3 sequences; 20% to 25% are singletons. Sequenced: naive CD8+ T cells from blood, with Jurkat cell RNA spiked in. Subset noted: FACS-sorted CD8+CD4-CCR7+CD45RA+ naive T cells. Receptors were obtained from a human donor in good health. Some libraries in this study had Jurkat cell RNA spiked in.

This clonotype was counted at least ten times. The V gene is TRBV27, the J gene TRBJ1-1; D unclear. The ends were cut back, 3 bases at V and 8 bases at J, with 13 bases in the middle. Germline CDR1 reads MNHEY; CDR2 reads SMNVEV (reference sequence). The CDR3 loop spans 13 amino acids. The CDR3 here is CASSLLLRGEAFF. CDR3 DNA: TGTGCCAGCAGTTTGCTTCTCCGGGGAGAAGCTTTCTTT.

There are many counts of this clonotype. V is TRBV6-1 and J is TRBJ2-7; D remains ambiguous. This CDR3 has 14 residues. The germline gives CDR1 MNHNS, CDR2 SASEGT. The V end lost 1 base, the J end lost 5 bases, and 12 bases lay between the germline ends. CDR3 nucleotide sequence: TGTGCCAGCAGTGAAGGGTACGCATGGGACGAGCAGTACTTC. As protein: CASSEGYAWDEQYF.

In this sample, this clonotype turned up many times. V is TRBV6-2 or TRBV6-3 and J is TRBJ2-5; 8 bases align to TRBD2. Germline lookup yields CDR1 MNHEY and CDR2 SVGEGT. The CDR3 contains 16 residues. J lost 5 bases, V lost 6 bases, and 14 bases had no gene match. The DNA of the CDR3 is TGTGCCAGCAGCAGGACTAGCCGCGGCTTGCTGGAGACCCAGTACTTC. Protein sequence: CASSRTSRGLLETQYF.

This clonotype was observed many times. The chain is built from TRBV27 and TRBJ2-3, with no clear D. V lost 0 bases and J 5 bases, leaving 6 bases between the germline ends. The CDR3 has 13 residues. Germline lookup yields CDR1 MNHEY and CDR2 SMNVEV (reference sequence). For the CDR3, the DNA is TGTGCCAGCAGTTTATCGGGCGGAGATACGCAGTATTTT. Protein: CASSLSGGDTQYF.

Concerning this clonotype itself: A much larger clone lies a single base off, so this may be a read error. This chain connects TRBV9 to TRBJ2-7; 7 positions match TRBD1. The germline CDR1 and CDR2 sequences are SGDLS and YYNGEE. Trimming cost V 0 bases and J 3 bases; bases outside gene matches: 3. The CDR3 sequence is 14 residues long. The CDR3: CASSVGDSNYEQYF. The CDR3 DNA sequence: TGTGCCAGCAGCGTAGGGGACAGCAACTACGAGCAGTACTTC.

The chain recombines TRBV27 with TRBJ1-1, with 7 bases aligning to TRBD1. CDR3 length equals 14 residues. Germline-derived CDR1 and CDR2 are MNHEY and SMNVEV (reference sequence). The J segment lost 4 bases and the V segment lost 7 bases, leaving 9 bases of the junction unmatched. The CDR3: CASNLAGGGTEAFF. The CDR3 DNA reads TGTGCCAGCAACCTCGCAGGGGGGGGCACTGAAGCTTTCTTT.

This clonotype was seen only a few times. J is TRBJ2-7 and V is TRBV20-1; 11 bases are a match to TRBD2. CDR3 length: 14 amino acids. Germline CDR1 is DFQATT and CDR2 is SNEGSKA (reference sequence). With V trimmed by 1 base and J by 2 bases, 1 base remained unmatched. In DNA, the CDR3 is TGCAGTGCTAGAGTACTAGCGGGAGCCTACGAGCAGTACTTC. Encoded protein: CSARVLAGAYEQYF.

The table lists this clonotype with a few counts. The chain joins TRBV4-1 to TRBJ2-7; TRBD1 matches at 8 bases. The V gene end was trimmed by 2 bases and the J gene end by 3 bases; junction bases not matched to a gene: 12. This CDR3 has 17 amino acids. CDR1 MGHRA and CDR2 YSYEKL come from the germline V gene. CDR3 in amino acids: CASSQQFPGQAIYEQYF. For the CDR3, the DNA is TGCGCCAGCAGCCAACAATTCCCGGGACAGGCCATCTACGAGCAGTACTTC.

There are many counts of this clonotype. This chain joins TRBV12-3 or TRBV12-4 and TRBJ2-3; TRBD2 matches 7 bases. The CDR3 is 17 amino acids. Trimming cost V 6 bases and J 4 bases; bases outside gene matches: 16. The CDR3 region is CASSFWGGQGGADTQYF. DNA for the CDR3: TGTGCCAGCAGCTTTTGGGGCGGTCAGGGAGGGGCAGATACGCAGTATTTT.

Regarding this clonotype: The DNA is omitted, as the CDR3 cannot be located on it reliably, and the CDR3 follows TCRdb's listing. The chain employs TRBV7-3 and TRBJ2-2; TRBD1 was called by the table and not checked on the DNA. CDR1 and CDR2 (germline): SGHTA, FQGTGA. The CDR3 adds up to 16 amino acids, both ends counted. The CDR3 spells CASSVGTGTNTGELLF.

This clonotype has at least ten counts. The V gene is TRBV5-1, the J gene TRBJ2-3; possible D gene TRBD2, 5 bases. Trimming took 0 bases from V and 0 from J, leaving 8 bases between them. The CDR3 spans 15 residues. Germline CDR1 SGHRS, CDR2 YFSETQ. As DNA, the CDR3 is TGCGCCAGCAGCTTGGATCCGGGAAGCACAGATACGCAGTATTTT. This gives the protein CASSLDPGSTDTQYF.